A single sample gave rise to the 8 T cell receptor beta chains below, sequenced in a study of CD4 T cell repertoires in COVID-19. TCRdb's table, derived via immunoSEQ multiplex PCR, lists solely in-frame clones and lacks some. Among 500 or so clones listed, about 20% were seen once. These receptors have no known antigen. Sequenced here: memory CD4+ T cells, cultured in vitro, sampled after recovery from COVID-19. The receptor source for this set is a human donor who had COVID-19.

In its sample, this clone was seen a few times. The chain joins TRBV7-2 to TRBJ2-5; D is tentatively TRBD1 or TRBD2 (6 bases each). The CDR3 extends over 15 amino acids. V lost 5 bases and J lost 1, with 14 bases in between. Germline CDR1 reads SGHTA; CDR2 reads FQGNSA. CDR3 loop: CASSLVWGAQETQYF. CDR3 DNA: TGTGCCAGCAGCCTGGTATGGGGGGCCCAAGAGACCCAGTACTTC. Together with reference TRBV7-2 and TRBJ2-5, the CDR3 gives the full variable domain: GAGVSQSPSNKVTEKGKDVELRCDPISGHTALYWYRQSLGQGLEFLIYFQGNSAPDKSGLPSDRFSAERTGGSVSTLTIQRTQQEDSAVYLCASSLVWGAQETQYFGPGTRLLVL.

This clone is medium-sized. This sequence joins TRBV7-7 and TRBJ2-3, with 14 bases lining up with TRBD2. CDR1 is SSHAT and CDR2 is FNYEAQ in the germline V gene (reference sequence). V lost 5 bases, J lost 4 bases, and 5 bases stayed unmatched. This CDR3 spans 16 amino acids. The CDR3 DNA is TGTGCCAGCAGCCTGGGACTAGCGGGAGCCGCAGATACGCAGTATTTT. This codes for CASSLGLAGAADTQYF.

This clone ranks as large. The chain recombines TRBV28 with TRBJ1-5; tentative D call: TRBD1 (6 bases). V was shortened by 8 bases and J by 7 bases, with 12 bases between the two germline ends. In germline, CDR1 is MDHEN, CDR2 SYDVKM. This CDR3 spans 12 amino acids. Here the CDR3 reads CASQAGEQPQHF. In DNA, the CDR3 is TGTGCCAGCCAGGCAGGGGAGCAGCCCCAGCATTTT.

Judged by abundance, this clone is large (0.1 to 1%). The chain recombines TRBV5-4 with TRBJ2-7; weak D call: TRBD2 (5 bases). The CDR3 consists of 14 residues. V was cut by 0 bases and J by 3 bases, with 10 bases left in between. The germline gives CDR1 SGHNT, CDR2 YYREEE (reference sequence). The CDR3 loop reads CASSLDAGSYEQYF. In DNA form, the CDR3 reads TGTGCCAGCAGCTTGGATGCTGGGAGCTACGAGCAGTACTTC.

The J gene is TRBJ1-2, the V gene TRBV28; D remains unclear. The germline CDR1 and CDR2 sequences are MDHEN and SYDVKM. The CDR3 is 13 residues long. V was clipped by 4 bases and J by 8 bases, with 14 bases between them. In DNA form, the CDR3 reads TGTGCCAGCAGTTCTCCTTACCCGGCGGGCTACACCTTC. As protein: CASSSPYPAGYTF.

The V and J genes are TRBV30 and TRBJ1-4, with D hard to call. V dropped 5 bases and J dropped 8 bases, with 18 bases sitting between them. The CDR3 is 14 residues long. CDR1 and CDR2 from the germline V gene are GTSNPN and SVGIG (reference sequence). The CDR3 protein is CAWALSGEGEKLFF. CDR3 nucleotides: TGTGCCTGGGCCTTAAGCGGGGAAGGGGAAAAACTGTTTTTT. Full variable domain (rest looked up from reference TRBV30 and TRBJ1-4): SQTIHQWPATLVQPVGSPLSLECTVEGTSNPNLYWYRQAAGRGLQLLFYSVGIGQISSEVPQNLSASRPQDRQFILSSKKLLLSDSGFYLCAWALSGEGEKLFFGSGTQLSVL.

By share, this clone ranks as large. One junction end does not reproduce the germline sequence, and a read error may be involved. The chain carries TRBV6-5 and TRBJ2-1, with 8 bases aligning to TRBD1. Germline V gene lookup returns CDR1 MNHEY and CDR2 SVGAGI. The CDR3 totals 14 residues. The CDR3 region has the DNA TGTGCCAGCAGTTACTCGCGTATCGGACAGGGCATGATCTTC. This codes for CASSYSRIGQGMIF.

This clone came up a few times. Other nucleotide sequences in the sample specify the same CDR3. This CDR3 reads CASSKDGGGIGYYGYTF. As DNA, the CDR3 is TGTGCCAGCAGCAAGGACGGGGGGGGGATAGGGTACTATGGCTACACCTTC. The J gene is TRBJ1-2, the V gene TRBV7-3; a weak D match, TRBD1 (5 bases). Germline assignment: CDR1 SGHTA and CDR2 FQGTGA. The V end was cut by 5 bases, the J end by 3 bases, with 22 bases between. The CDR3 sequence is 17 residues long.